A single sample gave rise to the 30 T cell receptor beta chains below, sequenced in a study of shared clonotypes between healthy human individuals. Profiling relied on immunoSEQ multiplex PCR, and the TCRdb table lists in-frame clones only, not all of them. Among about 1.9 million clones, over 85% were seen once, and the ten largest hold approximately 1.7%. The naive CD8 population came from CD45RO-negative cells selected for CCR7, without terminally differentiated effector memory CD45RA+ cells. The sequenced material came from naive CD8+ T cells from PBMCs. These receptors originate from a man aged 18 to 29 in good health. Some clones in this sample may be carry-over from other donors' samples.

The chain recombines TRBV6-5 with TRBJ2-7; TRBD2 matches at 8 bases. Germline V lookup: CDR1 MNHEY, CDR2 SVGAGI. V lost 5 bases to trimming and J lost 6 bases; unmatched junction nucleotides: 12. The CDR3 totals 15 residues. The CDR3 loop reads CASSPVAGGTGEQYF. The CDR3 region has the DNA TGTGCCAGCAGTCCCGTGGCGGGGGGAACAGGCGAGCAGTACTTC.

The chain joins TRBV5-5 to TRBJ2-3, with D hard to call. Germline V gene lookup returns CDR1 SGHKS and CDR2 YYEKEE (reference sequence). This CDR3 is 18 amino acids long. V lost 3 bases to trimming and J lost 2 bases, with 22 bases between them. CDR3 bases: TGTGCCAGCAGCTCTAACCCGCTGGGCTGGGCGCTCACAGATACGCAGTATTTT. Translating gives CASSSNPLGWALTDTQYF.

In this sample, this clone turned up once. V and J are TRBV6-5 and TRBJ2-2; perhaps D is TRBD1 or TRBD2 (5 bases each). Trimming stripped 5 bases from V and 6 bases from J, with 10 bases between. CDR3 length: 13 amino acids. CDR1 is MNHEY, CDR2 SVGAGI, per germline. The CDR3 loop reads CASSLRGAGELFF. The CDR3, as DNA: TGTGCCAGCAGTCTAAGGGGAGCCGGGGAGCTGTTTTTT.

The rearrangement uses TRBV9 and TRBJ2-1; the match to TRBD2 covers 12 bases. Losses at the gene ends were 1 base for V and 8 bases for J; bases not matched to a gene: 10. The germline V gene has CDR1 SGDLS and CDR2 YYNGEE. This CDR3 comprises 17 residues. The CDR3 region has the DNA TGTGCCAGCAGCGTACAGGAGACTAGCGGGAGCGGCGATGAGCAGTTCTTC. It translates to CASSVQETSGSGDEQFF.

The rearrangement uses TRBV2 and TRBJ2-3; 10 nucleotides agree with TRBD2. The CDR3 totals 18 residues. Losses at the gene ends were 4 bases for V and 0 bases for J; bases not matched to a gene: 10. Germline V gene lookup returns CDR1 SNHLY and CDR2 FYNNEI. The CDR3 DNA sequence: TGTGCCAGCAGTGGGCCTCCCGCTAGCGGGGGTAGCACAGATACGCAGTATTTT. Translated: CASSGPPASGGSTDTQYF.

V gene TRBV28 combines with J gene TRBJ2-7; D uncertain. The CDR3 sequence is 12 residues long. V lost 5 bases, J lost 6 bases, and 11 bases lay in between. Germline-derived CDR1 and CDR2 are MDHEN and SYDVKM. The CDR3 bases are TGTGCCAGCAGTAACCCCAGTGTCGAGCAGTACTTC. Its translation: CASSNPSVEQYF.

The chain carries TRBV4-2 and TRBJ1-1; no clear D gene. V was shortened by 0 bases and J by 1 base, with 9 bases between the two germline ends. Germline CDR1 and CDR2: LGHNA and YNFKEQ. The CDR3 extends over 15 amino acids. The CDR3 region has the DNA TGTGCCAGCAGCCAAGATATTTGGGAGAACACTGAAGCTTTCTTT. Amino acid sequence: CASSQDIWENTEAFF.

This rearrangement joins TRBV27 to TRBJ2-7, with a tentative D call TRBD1 (7 bases). The length of the CDR3 is 13 residues. Germline loops: CDR1 MNHEY, CDR2 SMNVEV (reference sequence). V was clipped by 7 bases and J by 5 bases, with 15 bases between them. Here the CDR3 reads CASKSAGGHEQYF. The CDR3 nucleotides are TGTGCCAGCAAGTCGGCAGGGGGGCACGAGCAGTACTTC.

This clone was seen just once. This rearrangement joins TRBV11-3 to TRBJ2-1, with D possibly matching TRBD2 (6 bases). CDR3 length: 12 residues. Germline V lookup: CDR1 SGHNT, CDR2 YENEEA. V dropped 6 bases and J dropped 10 bases, with 13 bases sitting between them. The CDR3, as DNA: TGTGCCAGCAGATCCCGGGGGTGGGAGCAGTTCTTC. It is translated as CASRSRGWEQFF.

This rearrangement joins TRBV5-1 to TRBJ2-7, with 9 bases that match TRBD2. CDR1 is SGHRS, CDR2 YFSETQ, per germline. J lost 7 bases, V lost 5 bases, and 16 bases had no gene match. The CDR3 is made up of 16 amino acids. The CDR3 DNA reads TGCGCCAGCAGGCCGGGTCTGAGCGGGAGGCTTGGAGAGCAGTACTTC. Encoded protein: CASRPGLSGRLGEQYF.

This clone appeared once. The rearrangement joins TRBV7-8 to TRBJ2-7; D assignment may be TRBD1 or TRBD2 (5 bases each). The CDR3 contains 17 residues. Germline CDR1 and CDR2: SGHVS and FQNEAQ. Trimming cost V 1 base and J 5 bases, with 21 bases left between them. The CDR3 nucleotides read TGTGCCAGCAGCTTAGTGGGGGTCACAGTCCTTGGGAACGAGCAGTACTTC. Translated, it gives CASSLVGVTVLGNEQYF.

The chain uses TRBV27 and TRBJ2-5; D is undetermined. V was trimmed by 7 bases and J by 5 bases, leaving 20 bases between them. This CDR3 region has 15 residues. The germline gives CDR1 MNHEY, CDR2 SMNVEV (reference sequence). Written as DNA, the CDR3 is TGTGCCAGCACATTTTTCTCAGGAAATTGGGAGACCCAGTACTTC. It codes for CASTFFSGNWETQYF.

The chain couples TRBV15 to TRBJ2-3; a possible D gene is TRBD2 (5 bases). The CDR3 is 15 amino acids. CDR1 is LNHNV and CDR2 is YYDKDF in the germline V gene (reference sequence). V dropped 1 base and J dropped 4 bases, with 12 bases sitting between them. CDR3 sequence reads: CATSRARRLADTQYF. The DNA of the CDR3 is TGTGCCACCAGCAGAGCTAGGAGGCTCGCAGATACGCAGTATTTT.

The chain employs TRBV5-1 and TRBJ2-7, with D possibly TRBD2 on 6 matching bases. Germline V gives CDR1 SGHRS, CDR2 YFSETQ. The germline V and J ends were trimmed by 3 bases and 4 bases, with 11 bases remaining between them. The CDR3 totals 13 residues. CDR3 protein: CASSWEDVYEQYF. CDR3 DNA: TGCGCCAGCAGCTGGGAGGACGTTTACGAGCAGTACTTC.

The V and J genes are TRBV5-5 and TRBJ1-1, with D hard to call. This CDR3 contains 13 residues. V was cut by 6 bases and J by 5 bases, with 14 bases left in between. Germline loops: CDR1 SGHKS, CDR2 YYEKEE (reference sequence). Written as DNA, the CDR3 is TGTGCCAGCATCCACGGCATGCAGACTGAAGCTTTCTTT. This encodes CASIHGMQTEAFF.

The chain employs TRBV28 and TRBJ1-4; D not resolved. The V gene's germline CDR1 is MDHEN and CDR2 SYDVKM. V was clipped by 9 bases and J by 8 bases, with 16 bases between them. This CDR3 region has 13 residues. This CDR3 reads CASGSGFEEKLFF. The CDR3 DNA reads TGTGCCAGTGGATCGGGGTTCGAGGAAAAACTGTTTTTT.

The gene calls are TRBV11-3 and TRBJ2-2, with 10 bases identical to TRBD1. The V and J ends lost 6 bases and 3 bases, in that order; junction bases with no gene match: 16. The CDR3 is 19 residues long. Germline-derived CDR1 and CDR2 are SGHNT and YENEEA. The CDR3 sequence is CASRPLSGQGPPYTGELFF. CDR3 DNA sequence: TGTGCCAGCAGGCCTTTATCGGGACAGGGGCCTCCTTACACCGGGGAGCTGTTTTTT. Full variable domain (remainder filled in from reference TRBV11-3 and TRBJ2-2): EAGVVQSPRYKIIEKKQPVAFWCNPISGHNTLYWYLQNLGQGPELLIRYENEEAVDDSQLPKDRFSAERLKGVDSTLKIQPAELGDSAVYLCASRPLSGQGPPYTGELFFGEGSRLTVL.

The chain combines TRBV29-1 with TRBJ2-7, with unresolved D. Per germline, CDR1 SQVTM and CDR2 ANQGSEA. Trimming pared 3 bases from V and 3 bases from J, leaving 12 bases between. The CDR3 spans 13 residues. In nucleotides, the CDR3 is TGCAGCGTTGAGACGGGTCTCTACTACGAGCAGTACTTC. Amino acid sequence: CSVETGLYYEQYF.

The rearrangement links TRBV7-8 to TRBJ1-2; D gene uncertain. The germline V gene has CDR1 SGHVS and CDR2 FQNEAQ. V was trimmed by 2 bases and J by 1 base, leaving 5 bases between them. This CDR3 has 13 residues. The CDR3 DNA follows: TGTGCCAGCAGCTTAAAGAATAACTATGGCTACACCTTC. Translating gives CASSLKNNYGYTF. Full variable domain (outside the CDR3, taken from reference TRBV7-8 and TRBJ1-2): GAGVSQSPRYKVAKRGQDVALRCDPISGHVSLFWYQQALGQGPEFLTYFQNEAQLDKSGLPSDRFFAERPEGSVSTLKIQRTQQEDSAVYLCASSLKNNYGYTFGSGTRLTVV.

The chain is built from TRBV5-4 and TRBJ2-2; no definite D call. Trimming stripped 7 bases from V and 3 bases from J, with 7 bases between. This CDR3 is 12 amino acids long. In germline, CDR1 is SGHNT, CDR2 YYREEE (reference sequence). The CDR3 bases are TGTGCCAGCGGAAAGGACACCGGGGAGCTGTTTTTT. The encoded protein is CASGKDTGELFF. The variable domain in full, with the rest retrieved from reference TRBV5-4 and TRBJ2-2, is ETGVTQSPTHLIKTRGQQVTLRCSSQSGHNTVSWYQQALGQGPQFIFQYYREEENGRGNFPPRFSGLQFPNYSSELNVNALELDDSALYLCASGKDTGELFFGEGSRLTVL.

This chain joins TRBV27 and TRBJ2-7; TRBD2 is a possible D gene (5 bases). V was shortened by 2 bases and J by 9 bases, with 14 bases between the two germline ends. Germline CDR1 is MNHEY and CDR2 is SMNVEV (reference sequence). This CDR3 comprises 13 residues. CDR3 nucleotide sequence: TGTGCCAGCAGTTTAGCTTCGGGGTTGGGGCAGTACTTC. This gives the protein CASSLASGLGQYF.

The chain combines TRBV4-1 with TRBJ2-7, with no clear D. This CDR3 region has 14 residues. Germline V gives CDR1 MGHRA, CDR2 YSYEKL. Trimming cost V 1 base and J 0 bases, with 7 bases left between them. The CDR3 spells CASSQVISSYEQYF. In DNA form, the CDR3 reads TGCGCCAGCAGCCAAGTTATAAGCTCCTACGAGCAGTACTTC.

The gene calls are TRBV13 and TRBJ2-7; 9 nucleotides match TRBD2. CDR1 PRHDT and CDR2 FYEKMQ come from the germline V gene (reference sequence). This CDR3 contains 17 residues. The ends lost 0 bases at V and 1 base at J; junction bases unmatched: 7. The CDR3 sequence: CASSLGGLAGGSYEQYF. In DNA form, the CDR3 reads TGTGCCAGCAGCTTAGGCGGGCTCGCGGGAGGGTCCTACGAGCAGTACTTC.

This clone was counted between two and nine times. CDR3 sequence (DNA): TGTGCTAGTGGCCTTGGGTTTACTGAAGCTTTCTTT. This translates into CASGLGFTEAFF. The genes are TRBV12-5 and TRBJ1-1; no reliable D call. V dropped 6 bases and J dropped 5 bases, with 10 bases sitting between them. Germline assignment: CDR1 LGHNT and CDR2 FRNRAP. This CDR3 is 12 amino acids long.

V and J are TRBV10-3 and TRBJ2-1; D is possibly TRBD2 (6 bases). CDR1 is ENHRY and CDR2 is SYGVKD in the germline V gene. This CDR3 spans 16 amino acids. Trimming pared 6 bases from V and 0 bases from J, leaving 15 bases between. In nucleotides, the CDR3 is TGTGCCATCAGGGTGACTAGTCCTAACTCCTACAATGAGCAGTTCTTC. Translating it yields CAIRVTSPNSYNEQFF.

The count of this clone is one. The CDR3 sequence: CASSLVLYRSAEGYTF. Here the CDR3 DNA reads TGTGCCAGCAGCTTGGTTTTGTACCGCTCAGCAGAAGGCTACACCTTC. The genes are TRBV7-2 and TRBJ1-2; D uncertain. Germline assignment: CDR1 SGHTA and CDR2 FQGNSA. The length of the CDR3 is 16 residues. V shed 3 bases and J shed 8 bases, with 22 bases lying between them.

For the CDR3, the DNA is TGTGCCAGCAGCCACCCGACAGGGTACTCATCCTACGAGCAGTACTTC. Its protein is CASSHPTGYSSYEQYF. J is TRBJ2-7 and V is TRBV7-2; 7 bases line up with TRBD1. The length of the CDR3 is 16 residues. The germline gives CDR1 SGHTA, CDR2 FQGNSA. V lost 5 bases, J lost 1 base, and 11 bases stayed unmatched.

Comments on this clone: In the same sample, other DNA sequences code for this CDR3. The chain links TRBV6-5 to TRBJ2-1, with a possible D match to TRBD2 (6 bases). The germline CDR1 and CDR2 sequences are MNHEY and SVGAGI. This CDR3 region has 13 residues. V lost 2 bases to trimming and J lost 10 bases, with 12 bases between them. CDR3 amino acids: CASSYPGGNEQFF. The CDR3 DNA sequence: TGTGCCAGCAGTTACCCCGGGGGAAACGAGCAGTTCTTC.

The CDR3 loop is CATSSDRGYEQYF. For the CDR3, the DNA is TGTGCCACCAGCAGCGACAGGGGCTACGAGCAGTACTTC. The chain uses TRBV15 and TRBJ2-7; 8 bases are a match to TRBD1. Germline trimming cut 3 bases from V and 3 bases from J; bases unmatched to any gene: 1. The CDR3 is 13 amino acids. Per the germline V gene, CDR1 is LNHNV and CDR2 is YYDKDF (reference sequence).

The chain employs TRBV27 and TRBJ2-7; weak D call: TRBD2 (5 bases). Between the trimmed V and J ends, which lost 6 bases and 3 bases, there was a span of 9 bases. Germline CDR1 is MNHEY and CDR2 is SMNVEV (reference sequence). The length of the CDR3 is 12 residues. The CDR3 DNA reads TGTGCCAGCAGGGCGGGCCTCTACGAGCAGTACTTC. It yields the protein CASRAGLYEQYF.